This entry concerns a single T cell receptor beta chain. Its target antigen remains unknown. No per-base quality is available; no much larger clone lies one base away. Genomic DNA was the input for TRB sequencing, which was run either with the immunoSEQ assay at survey resolution or with the hsTCRB kit. The paper's data handling went like this. The immunoSEQ software handled initial read processing, and the LymphoSeq R package was used for repertoire analyses. Clonality was computed as 1 minus normalized Shannon entropy, and a Gini coefficient was also calculated for each TRB dataset. Phenotypes of unsorted samples were inferred by mapping TRB sequences from sorted subsets of the recipient or donor onto unsorted samples of the same recipient. Entries here come from immuneACCESS through TCRdb and include only in-frame sequences with V and J called. Some clones fail to appear in such tables; in the studies checked, an unresolved V gene covers under half of the shortfall, and the cause of the remainder is unknown. V and J calls and clone size follow that table, whereas D and trimming were derived from the DNA. The sample yields around 17,000 clones; 92% were counted once. Clones ranked in the top ten supply around 0.53% of the sample.

The data were taken from a study of T cells after posttransplantation cyclophosphamide (dated by TCRdb to about 2016). About the study as a whole: The study tracked T cell repertoire reconstitution by TRB sequencing after myeloablative bone marrow transplantation using posttransplantation cyclophosphamide as GVHD prophylaxis. Samples from some 32 PTCy-treated patients and over 15 related bone marrow donors of those patients were subjected to antigen receptor sequencing. Blood from all 35 or so PTCy patients who had 1-year posttransplant specimens underwent TRB sequencing. Up to about 3 additional blood samples from 2 to 5.2 years after transplant were also TRB-sequenced in 3 patients, as was pretransplant blood from a handful of patients. TRA and TRB clonality were tightly correlated in several samples, so subsequent TCR analyses focused on TRB only. Public TRB sequences were checked against a database of over 3,600 sequences associated with responses to pathogens, tumor antigens, self-antigens and alloantigens. The research as a whole found: Donor-recipient similarity was low at 1-2 months but rose over the first year, and later blood repertoires were often dominated by donor CD8+ memory clones. The TRB repertoires of T cells infiltrating skin or GI tract showed only limited overlap with the TRB repertoires of T cells in blood. Across the 45 or so patients, TRB clonality was highly associated with recipient CMV seropositivity and CMV reactivation, and diversity with PTCy was similar to that in the CNI/methotrexate controls.

The junction carries 18 bases between V and J, which are trimmed by 0 bases and 3 bases respectively. Sequences SGHRS (CDR1) and YFSETQ (CDR2) are obtained from the germline V gene. The CDR3 covers 17 residues, taking in both the cysteine and the phenylalanine. Of all the DNA, just the CDR3 is kept, 51 bases in frame from base 1. The treatment or condition label of this sample denotes: high-dose cyclophosphamide on days +3 and +4 as single-agent GVHD prophylaxis. Patients in the PTCy group got busulfan and fludarabine conditioning, a marrow graft from a related or unrelated donor, and cyclophosphamide on days +3 and +4. PTCy-treated patients were drawn from a prospective multi-institutional clinical trial. Mononuclear cells from peripheral blood and bone marrow were separated by Ficoll-Hypaque density centrifugation and then cryopreserved. CD4+ and CD8+ T cells, including naive and memory subsets, were sorted by FACS on a FACSAria II.

The V and J genes are TRBV5-1 and TRBJ1-1, with a tentative D gene TRBD1 over 5 matching bases. The TCR originated in a male patient in his sixties who received an allogeneic stem cell transplant from a related donor and was CMV-positive. After a transplant, some of the T cells may come from the graft donor. Sequenced here: CD4+ T cells sorted from blood, sampled after allogeneic stem cell transplant with posttransplant cyclophosphamide. The CDR3 has the sequence CASSLVYGDRGDTEAFF. The nucleotides are TGCGCCAGCAGCTTGGTTTATGGGGATAGGGGCGACACTGAAGCTTTCTTT.